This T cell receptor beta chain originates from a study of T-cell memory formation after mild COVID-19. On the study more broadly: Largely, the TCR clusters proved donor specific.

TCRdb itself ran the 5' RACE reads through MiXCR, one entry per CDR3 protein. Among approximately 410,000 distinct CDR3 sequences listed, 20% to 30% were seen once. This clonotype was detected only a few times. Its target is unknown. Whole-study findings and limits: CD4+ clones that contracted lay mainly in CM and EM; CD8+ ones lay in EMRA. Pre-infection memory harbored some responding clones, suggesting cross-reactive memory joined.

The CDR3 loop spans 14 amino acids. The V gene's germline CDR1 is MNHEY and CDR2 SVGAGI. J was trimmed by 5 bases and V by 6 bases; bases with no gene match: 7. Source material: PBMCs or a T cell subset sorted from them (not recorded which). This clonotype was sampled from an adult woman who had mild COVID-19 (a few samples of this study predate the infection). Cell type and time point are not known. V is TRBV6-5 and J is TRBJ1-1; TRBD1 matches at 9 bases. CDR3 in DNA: TGTGCCAGCAGCCGGGGACAGGGATATACTGAAGCTTTCTTT. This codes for CASSRGQGYTEAFF.